These T cell receptor beta chains were read from a single sample in a study of tumor and adjacent non-tumor tissue in lung cancer. In TCRdb, the multiplex PCR reads were re-called with MiXCR into one record per CDR3 protein. The data contain some 100,000 distinct CDR3 sequences, 65% of them seen just once; the ten biggest clones take up roughly 20%. The sequenced sample was distant non-tumor lung tissue. These receptors were obtained from a man younger than 40 with non-small cell lung cancer. Both conserved end residues are trimmed from each CDR3.

TRBJ2-7 | TRBV19 | ASSVSGLAGTYEQY
TRBJ2-1 | TRBV11-2 | ASSPLRGNLDNEQF
TRBJ1-4 | TRBV10-3 | ATDPGTGGELF
TRBJ2-1 | TRBV20-1 | SALIGINILHEQF
TRBJ1-5 | TRBV11-2 | ASSLDRDDNSNQPQH
TRBJ1-5 | TRBV7-9 | ASSRQGNEQSQH
TRBJ1-5 | TRBV4-3 | ASSQDLIRGGYSSQPRH
TRBJ1-5 | TRBV6-2/TRBV6-3 | ASSTGNRVGQPQH
TRBJ2-2 | TRBV11-2 | ASKQTGGSGELY
TRBJ2-1 | TRBV11-3 | TCSLVGVEQS
TRBJ2-1 | TRBV20-1 | SGSSGSKNEQF
TRBJ2-2 | TRBV20-1 | SALWGATNTGELF
TRBJ2-1 | TRBV11-3 | ASSSRGAGTHNEQF
TRBJ2-3 | TRBV5-4 | ASSDPTDTQY
TRBJ1-6 | TRBV20-1 | SARTATERGYSPLH
TRBJ2-3 | TRBV6-5 | ASSYSWGSADTQY
TRBJ2-1 | TRBV20-1 | STLTETSVLHEQF
TRBJ1-6 | TRBV25-1 | ASSAFEGGESPLH
TRBJ1-2 | TRBV12-3/TRBV12-4 | ASSPGPPADGYT
TRBJ1-6 | TRBV20-1 | SASLRGMGISPLH
TRBJ1-2 | TRBV11-2 | GSSKSVVTNFGYT
TRBJ1-2 | TRBV20-1 | SVSTGRDYGYT
TRBJ2-5 | TRBV20-1 | NARDVRGTETQY